This T cell receptor beta chain was sequenced in a study of beta chain features in type 1 diabetes. Overall study context: The study found patients and healthy donors alike in age, gender and cell yields.

The germline V gene has CDR1 MNHNY and CDR2 SVGAGI (reference sequence). CDR3 length: 11 residues. Trimming shortened V by 6 bases and J by 7 bases, and 9 bases separated the two germline ends. About this clone: Its cognate antigen is unknown.

Expressed TCRB transcripts were sequenced because the isolated RNA had all been reverse transcribed beforehand. Generated by immunoSEQ multiplex PCR, the TCRdb table keeps only in-frame clones and is missing some. This table holds roughly 730,000 clones, 13% found once. Notes on the study in general: Patients with Type 1 diabetes showed moderately but significantly shorter TCRB CDR3s in all four CD4+ subsets.

Sampling consisted of one heparinised blood draw per donor, averaging around 120 mL. The sample comprised naive CD4+ T cells from blood. The chain has TRBV6-6 and TRBJ1-1; the D is unclear. This TCR was sampled from a man aged 18 to 29 with type 1 diabetes. The CDR3 here is CASRHRDEAFF. As DNA, the CDR3 is TGTGCCAGCAGACATCGAGATGAAGCTTTCTTT.